The clone carrying this T cell receptor (beta chain) has a handful of counts. The method for making cDNA was 5'RACE, and it used 10-nucleotide random UMIs. TCRdb re-called the 5' RACE reads through MiXCR, storing one row per CDR3 protein. The sample shows about 44,000 distinct CDR3 sequences, about 6.3% of them seen only once. The sample originates from a study of neurological immune-mediated disorders. CDR3 length: 18 residues. In germline, CDR1 is SEHNR, CDR2 FQNEAQ (reference sequence). Trimming pared 2 bases from V and 1 base from J, leaving 17 bases between. The gene calls are TRBV7-9 and TRBJ2-2, with D tentatively TRBD1 (6 bases). The TCR was taken from a woman aged 40 to 49 in good health. What was sequenced was CD4+ T cells from blood. Here the CDR3 DNA reads TGTGCCAGCAGCTTATTCCACGGACAGACAAAGAACACCGGGGAGCTGTTTTTT. This encodes CASSLFHGQTKNTGELFF.